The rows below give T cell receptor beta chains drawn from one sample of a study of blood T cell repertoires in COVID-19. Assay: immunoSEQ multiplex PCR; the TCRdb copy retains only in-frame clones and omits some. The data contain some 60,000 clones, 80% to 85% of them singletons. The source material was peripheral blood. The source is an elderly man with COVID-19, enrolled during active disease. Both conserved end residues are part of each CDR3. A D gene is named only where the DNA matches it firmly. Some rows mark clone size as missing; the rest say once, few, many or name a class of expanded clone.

cdr3_aa: CASNAQGLNSPLHF
cdr3_nt: TGTGCCAGCAACGCCCAGGGGCTTAATTCACCCCTCCACTTT
j_call: TRBJ1-6
d_call: -
v_call: TRBV2
clone_size: once

cdr3_aa: CASSFTGTGNYGYTF
cdr3_nt: TGTGCCAGCAGTTTCACAGGGACAGGGAACTATGGCTACACCTTC
j_call: TRBJ1-2
d_call: TRBD1
v_call: TRBV27
clone_size: -

cdr3_aa: CASRRDTLMEAFF
cdr3_nt: TGTGCCAGCAGACGGGACACTCTCATGGAAGCTTTCTTT
j_call: TRBJ1-1
d_call: -
v_call: TRBV7-9
clone_size: -

cdr3_aa: CASSLDRVSTDTQYF
cdr3_nt: TGCGCCAGCAGCTTGGACAGGGTTAGCACAGATACGCAGTATTTT
j_call: TRBJ2-3
d_call: -
v_call: TRBV5-1
clone_size: -

cdr3_aa: CASNILAAGELFF
cdr3_nt: TGTGCCAGCAACATACTAGCGGCCGGGGAGCTGTTTTTT
j_call: TRBJ2-2
d_call: TRBD2
v_call: TRBV2
clone_size: -

cdr3_aa: CASSLDGHGNTEAFF
cdr3_nt: TGTGCCAGCAGCTTGGATGGGCACGGGAACACTGAAGCTTTCTTT
j_call: TRBJ1-1
d_call: -
v_call: TRBV5-8
clone_size: few

cdr3_aa: CASSEWGQGDYGYTF
cdr3_nt: TGTGCCAGCAGTGAATGGGGACAGGGGGACTATGGCTACACCTTC
j_call: TRBJ1-2
d_call: TRBD1
v_call: TRBV6-1
clone_size: few

cdr3_aa: CASSQEFGGNEAFF
cdr3_nt: TGCGCCAGCAGCCAAGAATTTGGAGGGAATGAAGCTTTCTTT
j_call: TRBJ1-1
d_call: -
v_call: TRBV4-3
clone_size: -

cdr3_aa: CASSTRLAPTDTQYF
cdr3_nt: TGTGCCAGCAGTACCCGACTAGCGCCCACAGATACGCAGTATTTT
j_call: TRBJ2-3
d_call: TRBD2
v_call: TRBV28
clone_size: -

cdr3_aa: CASTLGTMADAEAFF
cdr3_nt: TGTGCCAGCACCCTAGGCACTATGGCAGACGCTGAAGCTTTCTTT
j_call: TRBJ1-1
d_call: -
v_call: TRBV28
clone_size: -

cdr3_aa: CASSLGGSIEAFF
cdr3_nt: TGTGCCAGCAGCCTCGGGGGATCCATAGAAGCTTTCTTT
j_call: TRBJ1-1
d_call: -
v_call: TRBV7-3
clone_size: -

cdr3_aa: CASSLRPGRSSTEAFF
cdr3_nt: TGTGCCAGCAGCTTAAGGCCAGGGAGGAGTAGCACTGAAGCTTTCTTT
j_call: TRBJ1-1
d_call: -
v_call: TRBV7-8
clone_size: -

cdr3_aa: CASSSRQGKETQYF
cdr3_nt: TGTGCCAGCAGCTCAAGACAGGGGAAAGAGACCCAGTACTTC
j_call: TRBJ2-5
d_call: TRBD1
v_call: TRBV5-4
clone_size: -

cdr3_aa: CASSPTGGSHLAKNIQYF
cdr3_nt: TGTGCCAGCAGCCCAACAGGGGGCAGCCACCTAGCCAAAAACATTCAGTACTTC
j_call: TRBJ2-4
d_call: TRBD1
v_call: TRBV7-2
clone_size: -

cdr3_aa: CASGGWTGDTEAFF
cdr3_nt: TGTGCCAGCGGGGGATGGACAGGGGACACTGAAGCTTTCTTT
j_call: TRBJ1-1
d_call: TRBD1
v_call: TRBV28
clone_size: -

cdr3_aa: CATSRSLGGVGNTIYF
cdr3_nt: TGTGCCACCAGCAGATCCCTGGGGGGTGTTGGAAACACCATATATTTT
j_call: TRBJ1-3
d_call: -
v_call: TRBV15
clone_size: -

cdr3_aa: CASSLGDIFGSGAFF
cdr3_nt: TGCGCCAGCAGCTTGGGGGACATATTCGGGTCGGGAGCTTTCTTT
j_call: TRBJ1-1
d_call: -
v_call: TRBV5-1
clone_size: -

cdr3_aa: CASSWTGDNSPLHF
cdr3_nt: TGTGCCAGCAGCTGGACAGGGGATAATTCACCCCTCCACTTT
j_call: TRBJ1-6
d_call: TRBD1
v_call: TRBV5-4
clone_size: once

cdr3_aa: CASSPSSGSGTQYF
cdr3_nt: TGCGCCAGCAGCCCTAGTAGCGGGAGTGGGACCCAGTACTTC
j_call: TRBJ2-5
d_call: TRBD2
v_call: TRBV5-1
clone_size: -

cdr3_aa: CASSLWTGDNQPQHF
cdr3_nt: TGTGCCAGCAGCTTGTGGACAGGGGATAATCAGCCCCAGCATTTT
j_call: TRBJ1-5
d_call: TRBD1
v_call: TRBV5-8
clone_size: -

cdr3_aa: CATSDTGLAGGTDTQYF
cdr3_nt: TGTGCCACCAGTGATACCGGACTAGCGGGAGGCACAGATACGCAGTATTTT
j_call: TRBJ2-3
d_call: TRBD2
v_call: TRBV24-1
clone_size: -

cdr3_aa: CASSDGGGAQPQHF
cdr3_nt: TGTGCCAGCAGTGACGGGGGGGGAGCCCAGCCCCAGCATTTT
j_call: TRBJ1-5
d_call: -
v_call: TRBV6-1
clone_size: -

cdr3_aa: CASSSGQAQETQYF
cdr3_nt: TGTGCCAGCAGCTCGGGACAGGCACAAGAGACCCAGTACTTC
j_call: TRBJ2-5
d_call: TRBD1
v_call: TRBV13
clone_size: -

cdr3_aa: CSAKLGTDNGYTF
cdr3_nt: TGCAGCGCCAAACTCGGGACAGATAATGGCTACACCTTC
j_call: TRBJ1-2
d_call: TRBD1
v_call: TRBV29-1
clone_size: few

cdr3_aa: CASSLDSVGEQFF
cdr3_nt: TGTGCCAGCAGCTTAGACTCCGTTGGTGAGCAGTTCTTC
j_call: TRBJ2-1
d_call: -
v_call: TRBV7-3
clone_size: few

cdr3_aa: CATSDHRAAGYNEQFF
cdr3_nt: TGTGCCACCAGTGACCACCGCGCGGCGGGCTACAATGAGCAGTTCTTC
j_call: TRBJ2-1
d_call: -
v_call: TRBV24-1
clone_size: -

cdr3_aa: CASSLYSHNEQFF
cdr3_nt: TGTGCCAGCAGCCTCTACAGCCACAATGAGCAGTTCTTC
j_call: TRBJ2-1
d_call: -
v_call: TRBV5-6
clone_size: -

cdr3_aa: CAWSGDRSNQPQHF
cdr3_nt: TGTGCCTGGAGTGGGGACAGGAGCAATCAGCCCCAGCATTTT
j_call: TRBJ1-5
d_call: TRBD1
v_call: TRBV30
clone_size: -

cdr3_aa: CASSVGSPGGGTEAFF
cdr3_nt: TGTGCCAGCAGCGTAGGCAGCCCGGGGGGTGGCACTGAAGCTTTCTTT
j_call: TRBJ1-1
d_call: -
v_call: TRBV9
clone_size: -

cdr3_aa: CASSSSSRSATEAFF
cdr3_nt: TGCGCCAGCAGTTCCTCATCCCGGAGCGCCACTGAAGCTTTCTTT
j_call: TRBJ1-1
d_call: -
v_call: TRBV5-1
clone_size: -

cdr3_aa: CASGQYTGADTQYF
cdr3_nt: TGTGCCAGCGGACAATATACCGGCGCAGATACGCAGTATTTT
j_call: TRBJ2-3
d_call: -
v_call: TRBV5-8
clone_size: -

cdr3_aa: CASSLSSNQPQHF
cdr3_nt: TGTGCCAGCAGTCTAAGCAGCAATCAGCCCCAGCATTTT
j_call: TRBJ1-5
d_call: -
v_call: TRBV6-5
clone_size: -

cdr3_aa: CSATWDRVGEQFF
cdr3_nt: TGCAGCGCCACCTGGGACAGGGTGGGTGAGCAGTTCTTC
j_call: TRBJ2-1
d_call: TRBD1
v_call: TRBV29-1
clone_size: -

cdr3_aa: CASGLTGKEYADTQYF
cdr3_nt: TGCGCCAGCGGCTTGACAGGGAAGGAGTACGCAGATACGCAGTATTTT
j_call: TRBJ2-3
d_call: TRBD1
v_call: TRBV5-1
clone_size: -

cdr3_aa: CATSRTGRLRGNEQFF
cdr3_nt: TGTGCCACCAGCAGAACTGGACGGCTTAGGGGAAATGAGCAGTTCTTC
j_call: TRBJ2-1
d_call: -
v_call: TRBV15
clone_size: -

cdr3_aa: CASSRGLKNTGELFF
cdr3_nt: TGTGCCAGCTCCAGAGGACTGAAGAACACCGGGGAGCTGTTTTTT
j_call: TRBJ2-2
d_call: -
v_call: TRBV9
clone_size: -

cdr3_aa: CASSSTFHTEAFF
cdr3_nt: TGTGCCAGCAGCTCCACTTTTCACACTGAAGCTTTCTTT
j_call: TRBJ1-1
d_call: -
v_call: TRBV12-3/TRBV12-4
clone_size: -

cdr3_aa: CATSRDLDRGLGTEAFF
cdr3_nt: TGTGCCACCAGCAGAGATTTGGACAGGGGGCTGGGGACTGAAGCTTTCTTT
j_call: TRBJ1-1
d_call: TRBD1
v_call: TRBV15
clone_size: -

cdr3_aa: CASRLQGAQETQYF
cdr3_nt: TGCGCCAGCCGCCTCCAGGGGGCGCAAGAGACCCAGTACTTC
j_call: TRBJ2-5
d_call: TRBD1
v_call: TRBV5-1
clone_size: -

cdr3_aa: CASRAWTGINYGYTF
cdr3_nt: TGTGCCAGTAGGGCCTGGACAGGGATTAACTATGGCTACACCTTC
j_call: TRBJ1-2
d_call: TRBD1
v_call: TRBV19
clone_size: -

cdr3_aa: CASSLASFDTEAFF
cdr3_nt: TGCGCCAGCAGCTTGGCCAGTTTTGACACTGAAGCTTTCTTT
j_call: TRBJ1-1
d_call: -
v_call: TRBV5-1
clone_size: -

cdr3_aa: CASSLIRQVAVYEQYF
cdr3_nt: TGTGCCAGCAGTTTAATTAGACAGGTCGCCGTCTACGAGCAGTACTTC
j_call: TRBJ2-7
d_call: -
v_call: TRBV28
clone_size: -

cdr3_aa: CASSPGTGSHNEQFF
cdr3_nt: TGTGCCAGCAGCCCCGGGACAGGGTCCCACAATGAGCAGTTCTTC
j_call: TRBJ2-1
d_call: TRBD1
v_call: TRBV7-3
clone_size: -

cdr3_aa: CASSGGPETQYF
cdr3_nt: TGTGCCAGCTCCGGGGGTCCAGAGACCCAGTACTTC
j_call: TRBJ2-5
d_call: -
v_call: TRBV18
clone_size: -

cdr3_aa: CASSFSVSQETQYF
cdr3_nt: TGTGCCAGCAGCTTTTCTGTGAGCCAAGAGACCCAGTACTTC
j_call: TRBJ2-5
d_call: -
v_call: TRBV7-2
clone_size: -

cdr3_aa: CASSSGQGAAGELFF
cdr3_nt: TGTGCCAGCAGCTCGGGACAGGGGGCGGCCGGGGAGCTGTTTTTT
j_call: TRBJ2-2
d_call: TRBD1
v_call: TRBV11-3
clone_size: -

cdr3_aa: CAWSVQALPQHF
cdr3_nt: TGTGCCTGGAGTGTACAGGCCCTTCCCCAGCATTTT
j_call: TRBJ1-5
d_call: -
v_call: TRBV30
clone_size: -

cdr3_aa: CASSGKRQGLNTEAFF
cdr3_nt: TGTGCCAGCAGTGGAAAAAGACAGGGATTGAACACTGAAGCTTTCTTT
j_call: TRBJ1-1
d_call: TRBD1
v_call: TRBV25-1
clone_size: few

cdr3_aa: CSVDMAGGYAEAFF
cdr3_nt: TGCAGCGTTGATATGGCAGGGGGGTATGCTGAAGCTTTCTTT
j_call: TRBJ1-1
d_call: TRBD1
v_call: TRBV29-1
clone_size: few

cdr3_aa: CASSPLASGAHEQFF
cdr3_nt: TGTGCCAGCTCACCACTGGCTAGCGGGGCCCATGAGCAGTTCTTC
j_call: TRBJ2-1
d_call: TRBD2
v_call: TRBV18
clone_size: -

cdr3_aa: CAWSPPQGGNSPLHF
cdr3_nt: TGTGCCTGGAGTCCCCCCCAGGGAGGTAATTCACCCCTCCACTTT
j_call: TRBJ1-6
d_call: -
v_call: TRBV30
clone_size: -

cdr3_aa: CASSLGVNGELFF
cdr3_nt: TGTGCCAGCAGCCTCGGGGTTAACGGGGAGCTGTTTTTT
j_call: TRBJ2-2
d_call: -
v_call: TRBV3-1/TRBV3-2
clone_size: few